This passage covers 29 T cell receptor beta chains from one sample sequenced in a study of blood T cells in healthy people across ages. A second PCR, run for roughly 7 to 12 cycles, used a sample-barcoded 5' primer plus a J-beta primer mix. MiXCR, run by TCRdb on the 5' RACE reads, gives a single entry per CDR3 protein. The sample yields some 1.7 million distinct CDR3 sequences, over 25% seen once. The sample consisted of blood. Receptor source: a woman aged 25 to 39 in good health.

Concerning this clonotype itself: With a much larger clone just one base away, this may be a read error. This chain joins TRBV20-1 and TRBJ2-7; no reliable D call. The CDR3 is 14 residues long. V lost 0 bases and J 2 bases, leaving 11 bases between the germline ends. Per the germline V gene, CDR1 is DFQATT and CDR2 is SNEGSKA (reference sequence). The CDR3 loop is CSARDWYGPYEQYF. The CDR3 DNA sequence: TGCAGTGCTAGAGATTGGTATGGGCCCTACGAGCAGTACTTC.

The chain couples TRBV21-1 to TRBJ2-5; the tabulated D call, TRBD1, remains unverified against the DNA. TRBV21-1 is recorded as a pseudogene. CDR3 length equals 17 residues. CDR3 loop: CASSKKGTRGAMETQYF. The CDR3 bases are TGTGCCAGCAGCAAGAAGGGAACGCGGGGGGCGATGGAGACCCAGTACTTC.

This clonotype was recorded at least ten times. This chain joins TRBV6-4 and TRBJ2-1, with TRBD1 matching over 8 bases. V trimming: 2 bases; J trimming: 5 bases; junction bases outside the gene matches: 11. The CDR3 consists of 17 residues. Germline values: CDR1 MRHNA, CDR2 SNTAGT. The CDR3 region is CASSDAEGRTGHNEQFF. CDR3 sequence (DNA): TGTGCCAGCAGTGACGCAGAGGGTAGGACAGGGCACAATGAGCAGTTCTTC.

The chain is built from TRBV14 and TRBJ2-7; TRBD2 is a possible D gene (7 bases). The ends were cut back, 0 bases at V and 0 bases at J, with 12 bases in the middle. CDR1 and CDR2 (germline): SGHDN, FVKESK. The CDR3 has 16 residues. The CDR3 loop is CASSQEGGLFSYEQYF. As DNA, the CDR3 is TGTGCCAGCAGCCAAGAGGGGGGGCTTTTCTCCTACGAGCAGTACTTC.

This clonotype was counted only a few times. The V gene is TRBV29-1, the J gene TRBJ1-1, with a tentative D call TRBD1 (5 bases). Trimming took off 8 bases at V and 5 bases at J, with 21 bases between the two ends. Germline V gene sequence: CDR1 SQVTM, CDR2 ANQGSEA. The CDR3 loop spans 14 amino acids. The CDR3 nucleotides are TGCAGCTTCCGAGAGGGGAGAGGAGGAACTGAAGCTTTCTTT. Translated: CSFREGRGGTEAFF.

This clonotype was counted between two and nine times. The chain has TRBV3-1 and TRBJ2-5, with D tentatively TRBD1 (5 bases). The V gene's germline CDR1 is LGHDT and CDR2 YNNKEL (reference sequence). Trimming took 1 base from V and 11 from J, leaving 8 bases between them. The CDR3 covers 11 residues. For the CDR3, the DNA is TGTGCCAGCAGCCAAGGACAGAGGCAGTACTTC. This translates into CASSQGQRQYF.

Points on this clonotype: A junction end diverges from the germline sequence, so it may reflect a read error. V is TRBV12-3 or TRBV12-4 and J is TRBJ2-5; no firm D call. There are 13 residues in the CDR3. The CDR3 spells CAGSYGRAETQYF. In DNA form, the CDR3 reads TGTGCCGGCAGTTACGGGCGTGCAGAGACCCAGTACTTC.

With regard to this clonotype: A much larger clone lies a single base off, so this may be a read error. This sequence joins TRBV20-1 and TRBJ2-7; D is perhaps TRBD2 (7 bases). The J call could be wrong; TRBJ2-4 is a better fit for the DNA end. There are 14 residues in the CDR3. Per germline, CDR1 DFQATT and CDR2 SNEGSKA (reference sequence). Here the CDR3 reads CSAIGGRGLSIQYF. CDR3 DNA: TGCAGTGCTATCGGAGGGAGGGGGTTAAGCATTCAGTACTTC.

V and J are TRBV3-1 and TRBJ2-7; 10 bases match TRBD2. The CDR3 spans 15 residues. The trim removed 1 base at V and 4 bases at J, leaving 4 bases unmatched. The germline gives CDR1 LGHDT, CDR2 YNNKEL (reference sequence). The CDR3 bases are TGTGCCAGCAGCCAAGCGCTAGCGGGAGTTTACGAGCAGTACTTC. It codes for CASSQALAGVYEQYF.

In its sample, this clonotype was seen a few times. The V gene is TRBV9, the J gene TRBJ1-2, with D maybe TRBD1 (5 bases). The germline V and J ends were trimmed by 0 bases and 5 bases, with 14 bases remaining between them. CDR1 and CDR2 from the germline V gene are SGDLS and YYNGEE. The CDR3 is 15 amino acids. In nucleotides, the CDR3 is TGTGCCAGCAGCGTAGAGGGGCGGAACTCATATGGCTACACCTTC. It is translated as CASSVEGRNSYGYTF. Filled out from reference TRBV9 and TRBJ1-2, the complete variable domain reads DSGVTQTPKHLITATGQRVTLRCSPRSGDLSVYWYQQSLDQGLQFLIQYYNGEERAKGNILERFSAQQFPDLHSELNLSSLELGDSALYFCASSVEGRNSYGYTFGSGTRLTVV.

This clonotype was detected a few times. The chain employs TRBV12-3 or TRBV12-4 and TRBJ2-1; 9 bases are a match to TRBD2. CDR3 size: 20 residues. V gave up 5 bases and J gave up 9 bases; unmatched junction bases: 26. The DNA of the CDR3 is TGTGCCAGCAGTGTTGACAGTATAGGACTAGCGTGGCGGGATTGGGGTGAGCAGTTCTTC. This gives the protein CASSVDSIGLAWRDWGEQFF.

This clonotype occurred a few times. The chain couples TRBV4-2 to TRBJ2-3, with D possibly being TRBD1 (5 bases). The germline CDR1 and CDR2 sequences are LGHNA and YNFKEQ. This CDR3 has 16 residues. V lost 4 bases, J lost 1 base, and 15 bases lay in between. The CDR3 region has the DNA TGTGCCAGCAGCCCCGTTGGGGCTAGGGGCACAGATACGCAGTATTTT. This gives the protein CASSPVGARGTDTQYF.

This clonotype was seen more than once but under ten times. The chain uses TRBV27 and TRBJ1-5; D gene unclear. The CDR3 has 14 residues. V was trimmed by 2 bases and J by 1 base, leaving 6 bases between them. Germline V gives CDR1 MNHEY, CDR2 SMNVEV (reference sequence). The CDR3 here is CASSLRRSNQPQHF. The CDR3 DNA reads as TGTGCCAGCAGTTTAAGGAGGAGCAATCAGCCCCAGCATTTT.

This clonotype was seen ten or more times. The CDR3 loop is CASSRQSPEGYTF. The CDR3 bases are TGTGCCAGCAGCCGCCAGAGTCCCGAGGGCTACACCTTC. The chain employs TRBV12-3 or TRBV12-4 and TRBJ1-2; the D is unclear. Trimming pared 6 bases from V and 8 bases from J, leaving 16 bases between. CDR3 size: 13 residues.

Many counts were recorded for this clonotype. This chain's CDR3 is CASIPGLALDEGTQYF. The CDR3 DNA reads as TGCGCCAGCATCCCGGGACTAGCCCTAGACGAGGGGACGCAGTATTTT. V gene TRBV10-2 combines with J gene TRBJ2-3; 9 bases align to TRBD2. V shed 7 bases and J 9 bases; nucleotides not matched to a gene: 17. Germline loops: CDR1 WSHSY, CDR2 SAAADI. This CDR3 contains 16 residues.

For this clonotype: This clone may be a read error of a much larger clone one base away. This chain uses TRBV7-2 with TRBJ2-1; D remains ambiguous. The germline V gene encodes CDR1 SGHTA and CDR2 FQGNSA. Trimming removed 3 bases at V and 4 bases at J, with 13 bases between. This CDR3 is built from 15 residues. This CDR3 is CASSFTSRAYNEQFF. The CDR3 coding sequence is TGTGCCAGCAGCTTTACTTCTAGGGCTTACAATGAGCAGTTCTTC.

This sequence joins TRBV2 and TRBJ2-7; 7 bases line up with TRBD1. Trimming cost V 6 bases and J 5 bases; bases outside gene matches: 4. There are 12 residues in the CDR3. Germline V gene lookup returns CDR1 SNHLY and CDR2 FYNNEI. CDR3 nucleotide sequence: TGTGCCAGCAGGAGGGGGCTCAACGAGCAGTACTTC. Translation: CASRRGLNEQYF.

A few counts support this clonotype. J is TRBJ2-1 and V is TRBV6-6; the match to TRBD2 covers 10 bases. The CDR3 is 16 residues long. Germline assignment: CDR1 MNHNY and CDR2 SVGAGI (reference sequence). V was clipped by 6 bases and J by 5 bases; unmatched bases: 10. The CDR3 reads CASSPRTSGKNNEQFF. CDR3 nucleotides: TGTGCCAGCAGCCCTCGGACTAGCGGAAAGAACAATGAGCAGTTCTTC.

The chain uses TRBV18 and TRBJ2-1; maybe TRBD2 (5 bases). This CDR3 is built from 14 residues. Germline V CDR1 and CDR2: KGHSH, LQKENI. V gave up 4 bases and J gave up 7 bases, with 14 bases separating them. In DNA form, the CDR3 reads TGTGCCAGCTCACGGATCGCGGACTCAAATGAGCAGTTCTTC. Its protein is CASSRIADSNEQFF.

This clonotype was seen repeatedly, ten times or more. At one of its ends the junction is not consistent with the germline gene, which may arise from a read error. The chain has TRBV5-1 and TRBJ2-7, with no clear D. The germline V gene has CDR1 SGHRS and CDR2 YFSETQ. The CDR3 length is 13 residues. Here the CDR3 DNA reads TGTGCCTCCTCTCCCGGAGAGACCTACGAGCAGTACTTC. Its translation is CASSPGETYEQYF.

The chain uses TRBV5-5 and TRBJ1-2; D is perhaps TRBD1 (5 bases). With 0 bases removed from V and 2 bases from J, the gap between germline ends came to 17 bases. The CDR3 spans 17 residues. Germline CDR1 SGHKS, CDR2 YYEKEE (reference sequence). CDR3: CASSLDPSGVSNYGYTF. CDR3 nucleotides: TGTGCCAGCAGCTTGGACCCCTCGGGGGTGTCGAACTATGGCTACACCTTC.

This clonotype was recorded a few times. V is TRBV11-2 and J is TRBJ1-1, with TRBD1 identical over 9 bases. Germline V gives CDR1 SGHAT, CDR2 FQNNGV. V shed 2 bases and J 13 bases; nucleotides not matched to a gene: 2. The CDR3 consists of 11 residues. The CDR3 DNA follows: TGTGCCAGCAGCTTAAGGGACAGGGTTTTCTTT. The encoded protein is CASSLRDRVFF.

In this sample, this clonotype turned up a few times. The chain couples TRBV20-1 to TRBJ1-2, with unresolved D. Germline assignment: CDR1 DFQATT and CDR2 SNEGSKA (reference sequence). There are 13 residues in the CDR3. Trimming removed 3 bases from V and 1 base from J, with 9 bases in between. This chain's CDR3 is CSASAQNNYGYTF. Here the CDR3 DNA reads TGCAGTGCTAGTGCACAGAATAACTATGGCTACACCTTC.

The chain carries TRBV27 and TRBJ1-2, with D possibly TRBD1 on 6 matching bases. The CDR3 is made up of 15 amino acids. The germline V gene encodes CDR1 MNHEY and CDR2 SMNVEV (reference sequence). V lost 0 bases, J lost 8 bases, and 16 bases lay in between. The CDR3 is CASSLSTGRGEGYTF. As DNA, the CDR3 is TGTGCCAGCAGTTTATCGACCGGCAGGGGAGAGGGCTACACCTTC.

This clonotype occurred many times. This chain uses TRBV2 with TRBJ2-7; D gene ambiguous. V was trimmed by 6 bases and J by 3 bases, leaving 12 bases between them. The CDR3 runs to 13 residues. The germline CDR1 and CDR2 sequences are SNHLY and FYNNEI. The CDR3 sequence: CASRPTNYYEQYF. CDR3 coding DNA: TGTGCCAGCAGGCCGACAAACTACTACGAGCAGTACTTC.

This clonotype has just a few counts. The V and J genes are TRBV12-3 or TRBV12-4 and TRBJ1-1; no clear D. This CDR3 region has 14 residues. Trimming pared 3 bases from V and 0 bases from J, leaving 8 bases between. The CDR3 protein is CASSFRSMNTEAFF. The CDR3 coding sequence is TGTGCCAGCAGTTTCAGGAGCATGAACACTGAAGCTTTCTTT.

The V call is TRBV25-1, the J call TRBJ1-2; D is unresolved. CDR1 and CDR2 from the germline V gene are MGHDK and SYGVNS. The CDR3 is made up of 16 amino acids. V was clipped by 1 base and J by 8 bases, with 20 bases between them. This CDR3 reads CASSESQRPVRAGYTF. CDR3 nucleotides: TGTGCCAGCAGTGAATCCCAAAGGCCCGTACGGGCGGGCTACACCTTC.

The rearrangement joins TRBV4-2 to TRBJ1-5; maybe TRBD1 (5 bases). CDR1 is LGHNA and CDR2 is YNFKEQ in the germline V gene. Trimming shortened V by 4 bases and J by 2 bases, and 15 bases separated the two germline ends. The CDR3 is 16 residues long. This CDR3 reads CASSPLWGSGNQPQHF. The CDR3 nucleotides are TGTGCCAGCAGCCCGCTTTGGGGCAGCGGCAATCAGCCCCAGCATTTT.

A few counts support this clonotype. The rearrangement joins TRBV5-1 to TRBJ1-2; D remains unclear. Trimming removed 4 bases at V and 6 bases at J, with 13 bases between. The CDR3 contains 13 residues. Germline V gene lookup returns CDR1 SGHRS and CDR2 YFSETQ. The DNA for the CDR3 is TGCGCCAGCAGCGGTCTTCTGTTGGATGGCTACACCTTC. Translated, it gives CASSGLLLDGYTF.